These 3 T cell receptor beta chains originate from one sample sequenced in a study of blood T cell repertoires in COVID-19. Only in-frame clones appear in the TCRdb table, and some are missing; sequencing was by immunoSEQ multiplex PCR. This sample has 220,000 or so clones, with around 87% found just once. Sequencing input: PBMCs or T cells enriched from blood (not recorded which). All receptors come from a man younger than 45 who had been exposed to COVID-19.

The V gene is TRBV7-2, the J gene TRBJ1-5, with 10 bases fitting TRBD1. J was trimmed by 2 bases and V by 2 bases; bases with no gene match: 6. CDR3 size: 17 residues. Germline V gene lookup returns CDR1 SGHTA and CDR2 FQGNSA. The CDR3 bases are TGTGCCAGCAGCTTATTGGGGACAGGGGCCGGCAATCAGCCCCAGCATTTT. It encodes CASSLLGTGAGNQPQHF. The full variable domain, completed using reference TRBV7-2 and TRBJ1-5, is GAGVSQSPSNKVTEKGKDVELRCDPISGHTALYWYRQSLGQGLEFLIYFQGNSAPDKSGLPSDRFSAERTGGSVSTLTIQRTQQEDSAVYLCASSLLGTGAGNQPQHFGDGTRLSIL.

V and J are TRBV5-5 and TRBJ1-2; no reliable D call. V lost 0 bases, J lost 0 bases, and 6 bases lay in between. Germline V gene sequence: CDR1 SGHKS, CDR2 YYEKEE (reference sequence). The CDR3 has 14 residues. The CDR3 is CASSLESANYGYTF. The DNA for the CDR3 is TGTGCCAGCAGCTTGGAGAGCGCTAACTATGGCTACACCTTC.

The chain has TRBV18 and TRBJ1-2; 8 positions agree with TRBD1. Germline V CDR1 and CDR2: KGHSH, LQKENI. The CDR3 has 14 residues. V shed 4 bases and J 5 bases; nucleotides not matched to a gene: 6. The CDR3 reads CASSLGTGGYGYTF. CDR3 DNA sequence: TGTGCCAGCTCACTAGGGACAGGAGGATATGGCTACACCTTC.